This TCR beta chain was sequenced in a study of blood T cells in healthy people across ages. The draw of peripheral blood yielded approximately 10 milliliters from each donor. Per sample, at least 5 micrograms of total RNA were extracted. With regard to this clonotype: The antigen remains undetermined. A single base separates this from a much larger clone, so it may be a read error.

Primed by a sample-barcoded 5' primer and a J-beta primer mix, a second PCR proceeded for roughly 7 to 11 cycles. Each cDNA molecule received a tag from a template-switch adaptor that had 12 random nucleotides. TCRdb independently ran MiXCR on the 5' RACE reads; one entry per CDR3 protein. The data contain some 1.5 million distinct CDR3 sequences, about 30% of them singletons. Study results and limitations: Naive CD4+ cell counts and diversity both ran higher in long-lived than in aged donors.

Source material: blood. The receptor's source is a woman in her 30s in good health.

CDR3 loop: CSASDYREQFF. In nucleotides, the CDR3 is TGCAGTGCCTCTGACTATCGGGAGCAGTTCTTC. The genes are TRBV20-1 and TRBJ2-1; possibly TRBD2 for D (5 bases). V was shortened by 6 bases and J by 10 bases, with 13 bases between the two germline ends. Germline V gives CDR1 DFQATT, CDR2 SNEGSKA (reference sequence). The CDR3 contains 11 residues.